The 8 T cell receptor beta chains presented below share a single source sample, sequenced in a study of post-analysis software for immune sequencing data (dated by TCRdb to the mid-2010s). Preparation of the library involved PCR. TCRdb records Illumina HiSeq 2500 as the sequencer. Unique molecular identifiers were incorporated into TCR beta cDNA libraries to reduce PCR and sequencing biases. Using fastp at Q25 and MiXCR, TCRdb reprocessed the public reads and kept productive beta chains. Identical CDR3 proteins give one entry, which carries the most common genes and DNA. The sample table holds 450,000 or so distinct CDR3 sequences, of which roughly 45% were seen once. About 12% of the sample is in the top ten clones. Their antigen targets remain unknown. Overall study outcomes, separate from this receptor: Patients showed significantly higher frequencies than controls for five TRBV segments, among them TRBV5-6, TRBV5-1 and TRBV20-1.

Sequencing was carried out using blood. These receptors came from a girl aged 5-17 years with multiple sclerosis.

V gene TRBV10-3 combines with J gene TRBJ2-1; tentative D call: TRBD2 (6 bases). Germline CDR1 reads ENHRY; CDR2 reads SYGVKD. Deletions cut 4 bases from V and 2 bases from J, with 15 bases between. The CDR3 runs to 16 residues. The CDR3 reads CAISGLGDSAYNEQFF. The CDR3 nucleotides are TGTGCCATCAGTGGCCTGGGGGACTCCGCCTACAATGAGCAGTTCTTC.

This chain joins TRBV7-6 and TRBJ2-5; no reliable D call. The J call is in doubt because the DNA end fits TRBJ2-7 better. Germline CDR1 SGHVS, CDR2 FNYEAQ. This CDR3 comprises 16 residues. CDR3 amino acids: CASSLANLNGINEQYF. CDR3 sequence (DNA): TGTGCCAGCAGCTTAGCGAACCTCAACGGAATCAACGAGCAGTACTTC.

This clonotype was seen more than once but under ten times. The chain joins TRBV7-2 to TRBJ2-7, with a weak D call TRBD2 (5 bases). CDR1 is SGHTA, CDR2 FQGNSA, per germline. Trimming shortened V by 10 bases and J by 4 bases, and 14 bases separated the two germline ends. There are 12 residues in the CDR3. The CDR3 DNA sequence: TGTGCCACCCTTTCGGGGTCGTACGAGCAGTACTTC. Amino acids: CATLSGSYEQYF.

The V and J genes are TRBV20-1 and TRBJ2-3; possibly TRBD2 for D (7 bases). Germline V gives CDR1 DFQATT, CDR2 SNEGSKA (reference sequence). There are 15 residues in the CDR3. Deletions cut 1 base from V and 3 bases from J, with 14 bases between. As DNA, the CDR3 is TGCAGTGCTAGAGCGCCCCGGGGGGCGACAGATACGCAGTATTTT. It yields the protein CSARAPRGATDTQYF.

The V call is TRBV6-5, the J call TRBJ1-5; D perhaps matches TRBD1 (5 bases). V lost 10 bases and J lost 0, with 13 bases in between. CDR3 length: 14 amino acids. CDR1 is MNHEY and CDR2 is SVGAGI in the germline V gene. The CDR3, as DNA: TGTGCCACCAAGGGGCTTAGTAGCAATCAGCCCCAGCATTTT. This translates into CATKGLSSNQPQHF.

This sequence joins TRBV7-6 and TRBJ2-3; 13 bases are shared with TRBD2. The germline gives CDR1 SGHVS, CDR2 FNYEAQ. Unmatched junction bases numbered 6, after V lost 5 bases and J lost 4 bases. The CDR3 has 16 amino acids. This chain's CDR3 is CASSVTSGRDPDTQYF. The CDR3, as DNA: TGTGCCAGCAGCGTCACTAGCGGGAGGGACCCAGATACGCAGTATTTT. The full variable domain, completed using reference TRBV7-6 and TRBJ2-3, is GAGVSQSPRYKVTKRGQDVALRCDPISGHVSLYWYRQALGQGPEFLTYFNYEAQQDKSGLPNDRFSAERPEGSISTLTIQRTEQRDSAMYRCASSVTSGRDPDTQYFGPGTRLTVL.

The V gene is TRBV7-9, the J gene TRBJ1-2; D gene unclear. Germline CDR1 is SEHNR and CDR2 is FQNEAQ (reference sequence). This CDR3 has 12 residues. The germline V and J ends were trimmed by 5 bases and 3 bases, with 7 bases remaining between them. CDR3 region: CASSPRYYGYTF. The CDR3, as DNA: TGTGCCAGCAGCCCAAGATACTATGGCTACACCTTC.

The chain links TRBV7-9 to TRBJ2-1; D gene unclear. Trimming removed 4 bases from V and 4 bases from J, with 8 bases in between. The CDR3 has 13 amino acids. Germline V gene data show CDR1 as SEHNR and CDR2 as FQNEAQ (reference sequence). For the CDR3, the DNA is TGTGCCAGCAGCTCAGCCCCGTACAATGAGCAGTTCTTC. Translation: CASSSAPYNEQFF.